The sequence of this T cell receptor beta chain was determined in a study of human T cells and chemical hapten exposure. Study overall: 2% DPC applied to a 2 cm by 2 cm arm area sensitized donors. A patient group, mainly female, showed alopecia areata, totalis or universalis. General observations from the study: More PT1 expanded TCRs went with higher patch test scores. Sensitizing with DPC caused no change in TCRs above 1 in 1000 frequency.

In germline, CDR1 is SNHLY, CDR2 FYNNEI. The CDR3 is made up of 14 amino acids. Trimming took 7 bases from V and 4 from J, leaving 16 bases between them. Time point noted: patch test 1, 2 weeks after DPC sensitization. Indicated treatment: therapeutic diphenylcyclopropenone sensitization with weekly scalp DPC. This clonotype was seen ten or more times. Its specificity is not known. From the RACE reads, TCRdb called clonotypes with MiXCR, one entry per CDR3 protein. The repertoire holds roughly 360,000 distinct CDR3 sequences, with roughly 4.8% as singletons. The chain employs TRBV2 and TRBJ1-1, with D maybe TRBD1 (5 bases). The clonotype was recovered from a woman aged 45-59 years with alopecia areata. Some clones in this sample may be carry-over from other donors' samples. Sample: whole blood, taken in connection with sensitization to the hapten diphenylcyclopropenone (DPC). The CDR3 sequence is CASTPGSGTTEAFF. The CDR3 nucleotides are TGTGCCAGCACCCCAGGGTCAGGGACCACTGAAGCTTTCTTT.